The source of this TCR beta chain is a study of T cell repertoires in ileal Crohn's disease. Across the study: Postoperative therapy was given to about half: around eleven thiopurines, 15 to 20 anti-TNF agents.

Included were adult ileal or ileocolonic Crohn's patients indicated for ileocolonic resection. CDR3 length: 15 residues. Trimming removed 4 bases from V and 0 bases from J, with 11 bases in between. Germline V CDR1 and CDR2: SGHRS, YFSETQ. Only in-frame clones appear in the TCRdb table, and some are missing; sequencing was by immunoSEQ multiplex PCR. Counted here are approximately 29,000 clones, about 81% occurring once; the ten biggest clones make up around 5.4%. Material for sequencing was ileal tissue. J is TRBJ1-5 and V is TRBV5-1; a possible D gene is TRBD1 (5 bases). This clonotype was obtained from an adult with Crohn's disease. CDR3 sequence reads: CASSEGAFSNQPQHF. CDR3 sequence (DNA): TGCGCCAGCAGCGAAGGGGCGTTTAGCAATCAGCCCCAGCATTTT.